This is a list of T cell receptor beta chains from one sample in a study of immune evolution from preneoplasia to lung adenocarcinoma. TCRdb's table, derived via immunoSEQ multiplex PCR, lists solely in-frame clones and lacks some. Of around 1,700 clones listed, approximately 70% were seen once; the top ten hold around an eighth. Sequenced sample: FFPE minimally invasive lung adenocarcinoma tissue. These receptors were collected from a person aged 55-80 years with lung adenocarcinoma. The CDR3 runs from the conserved cysteine through the conserved F or W. The D gene is left open where the match is weak.

J gene | D gene | V gene | CDR3 protein
TRBJ2-3 | TRBD2 | TRBV9 | CASSIGTSGGDTQYF
TRBJ2-2 | TRBD1 | TRBV11-2 | CASRPTGATGELFF
TRBJ2-3 | TRBD2 | TRBV7-2 | CASTRVAGGFTDTQYF
TRBJ1-5 | - | TRBV5-1 | CASSLEGGREQPQHF
TRBJ2-6 | TRBD1 | TRBV4-1 | CASSQWDRDPGANVLTF
TRBJ2-7 | - | TRBV7-7 | CASSFNRAGEQYF
TRBJ2-7 | TRBD1 | TRBV27 | CASSAGTGPYEQYF
TRBJ2-1 | - | TRBV9 | CASSSRPSDEQFF
TRBJ2-7 | - | TRBV7-2 | CASSLAGSSYEQYF
- | - | TRBV7-7 | CASSLEAGTEQYF
TRBJ2-7 | TRBD1 | TRBV28 | CASSFDREEGYEQYF
TRBJ2-1 | TRBD2 | TRBV5-1 | CASSLDSGLEYNEQFF
TRBJ2-7 | - | TRBV5-3 | CARSLAQGALYEQYF
TRBJ2-2 | - | TRBV30 | CAWSAGIVNTGELFF
TRBJ2-6 | TRBD1 | TRBV19 | CASNEAGQEASGANVLTF
TRBJ1-6 | TRBD1 | TRBV6-5 | CASRRTGRNSPLHF
TRBJ1-2 | - | TRBV14 | CASSQVATALGLYGYTF
TRBJ2-5 | - | TRBV9 | CASSVVGVGQETQYF
TRBJ1-2 | - | TRBV11-2 | CASSLVPGGYTF
TRBJ2-1 | - | TRBV14 | CASSVNNEQFF
TRBJ1-3 | TRBD1 | TRBV30 | CAWRGQAGNTIYF
TRBJ1-2 | - | TRBV28 | CASSPRRGAGNYGYTF
TRBJ2-3 | TRBD2 | TRBV4-1 | CASSQATGVAGLLNTQYF
TRBJ1-1 | TRBD1 | TRBV18 | CASSPPSTGSNTEAFF
TRBJ2-1 | TRBD2 | TRBV13 | CASSPGLAVFSYNEQFF
TRBJ2-1 | - | TRBV5-6 | CASSFIRQVPNEQFF
TRBJ1-6 | - | TRBV11-2 | CASSFQVNSPLHF
TRBJ1-2 | TRBD1 | TRBV20-1 | CSADRGYYTF
TRBJ2-3 | - | TRBV12-5 | CASGLPTESTDTQYF
TRBJ2-2 | - | TRBV5-1 | CASSLTSGETGELFF
TRBJ2-3 | - | TRBV29-1 | CSLSGDTQGTDTQYF
TRBJ1-5 | - | TRBV11-2 | CASSPTGSDQPQHF
TRBJ2-1 | TRBD2 | TRBV4-2 | CASSHGLAGGYNEQFF
TRBJ2-7 | - | TRBV7-2 | CASSPPSYYEQYF
TRBJ1-2 | - | TRBV5-1 | CASSLDGPGIRGYTF
TRBJ2-5 | TRBD1 | TRBV6-5 | CASSGTGGETQYF
TRBJ2-5 | TRBD1 | TRBV7-2 | CASRVGQAQETQYF
TRBJ1-4 | - | TRBV28 | CASSFDIVLTGEKLFF
TRBJ1-2 | - | TRBV29-1 | CSVGEVVRQENYGYTF
TRBJ2-3 | - | TRBV2 | CASRGDTDTQYF
TRBJ1-6 | - | TRBV27 | CASGALGSIGNSPLHF
TRBJ1-4 | - | TRBV12-5 | CASGFSGAEGKLFF
TRBJ1-2 | - | TRBV30 | CAWSVQGQGYGYTF
TRBJ2-5 | - | TRBV6-6 | CASRFSAPVQEQYF
TRBJ1-1 | TRBD1 | TRBV5-6 | CASSLGQGYSEAFF
TRBJ2-1 | TRBD1 | TRBV18 | CASSVGQGHNEQFF
TRBJ2-7 | - | TRBV6-4 | CASSALAGGYEQYF
TRBJ2-3 | - | TRBV11-2 | CASSLEADDTQYF
TRBJ2-1 | - | TRBV15 | CATSREVVHEQFF
TRBJ1-3 | TRBD1 | TRBV18 | CASSPSPGQPANTIYF
TRBJ1-1 | - | TRBV7-2 | CASSTGRTVNTEAFF
TRBJ1-1 | - | TRBV4-1 | CASSRSERDGGNTEAFF
TRBJ2-1 | TRBD2 | TRBV10-2 | CASSELAGGSYNEQFF
TRBJ2-7 | - | TRBV5-1 | CASSLAPYEQYF
TRBJ1-1 | TRBD1 | TRBV18 | CASIRTGGRTEAFF
TRBJ1-1 | - | TRBV6-1 | CASSERGGGDTEAFF
TRBJ2-7 | TRBD2 | TRBV28 | CASRTSGGKEQYF
TRBJ2-7 | TRBD1 | TRBV6-1 | CASSEPGQSSYEQYF